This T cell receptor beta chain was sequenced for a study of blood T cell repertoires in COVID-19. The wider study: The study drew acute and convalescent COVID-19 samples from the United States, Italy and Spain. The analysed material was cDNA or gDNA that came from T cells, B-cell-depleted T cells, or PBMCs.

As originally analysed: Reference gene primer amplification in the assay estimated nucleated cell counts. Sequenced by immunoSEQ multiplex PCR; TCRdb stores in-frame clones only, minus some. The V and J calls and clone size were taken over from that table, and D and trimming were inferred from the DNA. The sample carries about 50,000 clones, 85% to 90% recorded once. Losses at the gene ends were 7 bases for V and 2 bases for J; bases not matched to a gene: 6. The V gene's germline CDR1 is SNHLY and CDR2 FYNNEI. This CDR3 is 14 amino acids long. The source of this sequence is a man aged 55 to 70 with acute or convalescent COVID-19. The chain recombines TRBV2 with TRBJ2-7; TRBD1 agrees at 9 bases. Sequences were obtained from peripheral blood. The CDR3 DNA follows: TGTGCCAGCACTAGAGGACAGGGGACCTACGAGCAGTACTTC. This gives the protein CASTRGQGTYEQYF.